Given below is one TCR beta chain in context. Antigen: not known. This entry is derived from a study of cytomegalovirus exposure and HLA in healthy donors. Study results and caveats: Both high specificity and high sensitivity reportedly marked the classifier's diagnosis of cytomegalovirus status. Fewer N-insertions than the roughly 670-donor mean were reportedly shown by an Asian-associated ancestry cluster in a later analysis.

Vbeta (60) and Jbeta (13) primers were used in the PCR. Repertoires were generated with immunoSEQ multiplex PCR, while TCRdb's copy carries only in-frame clones and drops some. The sample consists of under 200,000 clones, about 80% of them appearing once. Material: PBMCs. The TCR comes from a man between 35 and 55 years old in good health and CMV-seropositive.

The CDR3 loop is CARSLQIMNTEAFF. CDR3 sequence (DNA): TGTGCCAGATCCTTACAGATCATGAACACTGAAGCTTTCTTT. The J gene is TRBJ1-1, the V gene TRBV6-4; D ambiguous. Germline V gene data show CDR1 as MRHNA and CDR2 as SNTAGT. CDR3 length: 14 residues. V was trimmed by 9 bases and J by 0 bases, leaving 14 bases between them.